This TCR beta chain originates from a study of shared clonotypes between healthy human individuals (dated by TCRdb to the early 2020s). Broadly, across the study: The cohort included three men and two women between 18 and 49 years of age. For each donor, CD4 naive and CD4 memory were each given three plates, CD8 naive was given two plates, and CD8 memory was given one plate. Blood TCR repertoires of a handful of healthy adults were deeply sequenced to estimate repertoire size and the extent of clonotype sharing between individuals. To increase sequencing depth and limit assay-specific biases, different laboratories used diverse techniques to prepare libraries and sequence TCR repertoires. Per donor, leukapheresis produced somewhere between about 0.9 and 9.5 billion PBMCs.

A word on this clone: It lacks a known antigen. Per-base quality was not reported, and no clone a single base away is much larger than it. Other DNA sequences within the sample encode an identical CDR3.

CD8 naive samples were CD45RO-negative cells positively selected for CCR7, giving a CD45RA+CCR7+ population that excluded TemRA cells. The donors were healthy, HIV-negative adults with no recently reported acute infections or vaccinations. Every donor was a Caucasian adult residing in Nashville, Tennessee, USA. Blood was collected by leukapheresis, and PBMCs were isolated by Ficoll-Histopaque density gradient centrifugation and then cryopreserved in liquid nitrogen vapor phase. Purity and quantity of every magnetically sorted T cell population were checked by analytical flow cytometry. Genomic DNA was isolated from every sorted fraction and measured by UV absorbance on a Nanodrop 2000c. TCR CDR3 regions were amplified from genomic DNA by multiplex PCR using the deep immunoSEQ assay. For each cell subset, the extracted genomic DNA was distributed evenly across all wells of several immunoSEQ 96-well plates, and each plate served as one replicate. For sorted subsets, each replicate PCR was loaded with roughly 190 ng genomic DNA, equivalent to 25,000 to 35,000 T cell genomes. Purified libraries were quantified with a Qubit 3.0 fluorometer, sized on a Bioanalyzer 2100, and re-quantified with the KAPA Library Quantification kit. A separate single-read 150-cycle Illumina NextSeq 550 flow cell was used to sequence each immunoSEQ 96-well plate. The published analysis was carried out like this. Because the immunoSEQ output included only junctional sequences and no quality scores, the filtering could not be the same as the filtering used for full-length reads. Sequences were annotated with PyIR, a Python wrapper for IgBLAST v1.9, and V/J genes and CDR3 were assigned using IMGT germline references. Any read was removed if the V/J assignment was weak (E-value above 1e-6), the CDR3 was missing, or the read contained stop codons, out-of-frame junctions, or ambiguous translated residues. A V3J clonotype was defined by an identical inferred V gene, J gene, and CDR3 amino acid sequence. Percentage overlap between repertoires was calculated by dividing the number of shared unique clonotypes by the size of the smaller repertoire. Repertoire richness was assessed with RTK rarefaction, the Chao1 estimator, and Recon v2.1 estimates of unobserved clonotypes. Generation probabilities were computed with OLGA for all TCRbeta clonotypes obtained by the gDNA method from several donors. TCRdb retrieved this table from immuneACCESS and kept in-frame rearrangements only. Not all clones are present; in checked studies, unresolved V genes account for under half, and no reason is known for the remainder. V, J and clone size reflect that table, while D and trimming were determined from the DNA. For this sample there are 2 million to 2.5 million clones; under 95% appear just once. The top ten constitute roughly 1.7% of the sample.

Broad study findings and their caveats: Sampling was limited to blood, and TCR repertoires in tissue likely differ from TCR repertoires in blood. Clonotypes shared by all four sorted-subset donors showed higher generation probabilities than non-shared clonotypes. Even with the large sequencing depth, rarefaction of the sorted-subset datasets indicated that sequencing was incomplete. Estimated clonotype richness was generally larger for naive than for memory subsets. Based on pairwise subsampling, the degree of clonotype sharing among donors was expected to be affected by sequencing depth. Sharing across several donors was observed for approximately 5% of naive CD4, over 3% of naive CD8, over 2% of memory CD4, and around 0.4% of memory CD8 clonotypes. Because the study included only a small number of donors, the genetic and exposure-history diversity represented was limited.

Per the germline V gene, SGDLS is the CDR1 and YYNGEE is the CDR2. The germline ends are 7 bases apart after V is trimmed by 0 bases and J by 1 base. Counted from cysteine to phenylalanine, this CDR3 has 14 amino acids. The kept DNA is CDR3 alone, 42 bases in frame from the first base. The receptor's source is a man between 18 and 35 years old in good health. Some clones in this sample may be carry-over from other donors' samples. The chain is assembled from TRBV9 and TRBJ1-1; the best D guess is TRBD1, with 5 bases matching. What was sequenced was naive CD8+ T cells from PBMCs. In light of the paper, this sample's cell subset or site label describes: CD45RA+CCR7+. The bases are TGTGCCAGCAGCGTAGGGCAGGGGAACACTGAAGCTTTCTTT. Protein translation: CASSVGQGNTEAFF.